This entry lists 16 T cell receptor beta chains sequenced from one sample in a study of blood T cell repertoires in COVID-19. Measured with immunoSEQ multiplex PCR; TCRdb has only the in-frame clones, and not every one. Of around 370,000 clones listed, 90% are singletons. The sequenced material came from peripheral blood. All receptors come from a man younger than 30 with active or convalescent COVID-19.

The CDR3 reads CASSEETGLMSPLHF. In DNA, the CDR3 is TGTGCCAGCAGCGAAGAAACAGGCCTCATGTCACCCCTCCACTTT. The chain carries TRBV9 and TRBJ1-6, with D perhaps TRBD1 (5 bases). Germline CDR1 and CDR2: SGDLS and YYNGEE. The CDR3 totals 15 residues. The V end lost 3 bases, the J end lost 10 bases, and 17 bases lay between the germline ends.

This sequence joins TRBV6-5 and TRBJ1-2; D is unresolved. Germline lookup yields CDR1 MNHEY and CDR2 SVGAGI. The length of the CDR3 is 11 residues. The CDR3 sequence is CASARSLGYTF. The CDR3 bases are TGTGCGAGCGCGAGGTCTCTTGGCTACACCTTC.

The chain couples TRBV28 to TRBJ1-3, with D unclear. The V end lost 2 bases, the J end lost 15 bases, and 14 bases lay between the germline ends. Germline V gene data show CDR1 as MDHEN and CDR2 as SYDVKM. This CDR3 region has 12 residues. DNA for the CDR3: TGTGCCAGCAGTTTAGCCCGTGGAGGAAAATATTTT. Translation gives CASSLARGGKYF.

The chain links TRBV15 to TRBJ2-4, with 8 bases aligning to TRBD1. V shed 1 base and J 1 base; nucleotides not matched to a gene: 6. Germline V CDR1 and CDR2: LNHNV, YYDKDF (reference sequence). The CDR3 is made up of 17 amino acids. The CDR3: CATSRGRTGFAKNIQYF. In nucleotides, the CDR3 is TGTGCCACCAGCAGAGGGCGGACAGGGTTCGCCAAAAACATTCAGTACTTC.

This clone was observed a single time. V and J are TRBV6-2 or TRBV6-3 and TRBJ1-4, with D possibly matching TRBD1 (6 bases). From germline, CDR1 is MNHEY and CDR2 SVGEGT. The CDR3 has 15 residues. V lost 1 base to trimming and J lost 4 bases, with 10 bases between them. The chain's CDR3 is CASSYLDSVNEKLFF. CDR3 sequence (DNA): TGTGCCAGCAGTTACTTGGACAGTGTTAATGAAAAACTGTTTTTT.

The CDR3 sequence: CASSSAAGSPLGYTF. In DNA, the CDR3 is TGTGCCAGCAGCTCGGCAGCCGGGAGCCCGCTTGGCTACACCTTC. The chain is built from TRBV11-2 and TRBJ1-2; D call uncertain. In germline, CDR1 is SGHAT, CDR2 FQNNGV. V was trimmed by 4 bases and J by 7 bases, leaving 19 bases between them. This CDR3 has 15 residues.

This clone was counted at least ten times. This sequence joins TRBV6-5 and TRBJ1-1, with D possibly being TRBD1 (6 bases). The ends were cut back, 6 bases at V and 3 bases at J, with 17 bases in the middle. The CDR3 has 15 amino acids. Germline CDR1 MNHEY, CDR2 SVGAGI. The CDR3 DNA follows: TGTGCCAGCAGCCCACGACAGGCGAGTTACACTGAAGCTTTCTTT. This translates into CASSPRQASYTEAFF.

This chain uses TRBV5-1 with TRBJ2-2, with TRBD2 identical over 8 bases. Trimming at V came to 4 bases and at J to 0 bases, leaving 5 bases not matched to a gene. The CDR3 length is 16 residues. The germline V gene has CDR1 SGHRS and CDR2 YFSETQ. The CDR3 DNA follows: TGCGCCAGCAGCCCCGGACTAGCCTCGAACACCGGGGAGCTGTTTTTT. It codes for CASSPGLASNTGELFF.

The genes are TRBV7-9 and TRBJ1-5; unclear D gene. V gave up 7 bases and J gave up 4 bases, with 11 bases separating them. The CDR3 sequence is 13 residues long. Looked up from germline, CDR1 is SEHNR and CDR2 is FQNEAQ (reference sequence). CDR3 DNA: TGTGCCAGCACCCATTCCGGGAATCAGCCCCAGCATTTT. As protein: CASTHSGNQPQHF.

The CDR3: CSVPPRGGGEKLFF. DNA for the CDR3: TGCAGCGTCCCTCCGAGAGGTGGAGGCGAAAAACTGTTTTTT. The V gene is TRBV29-1, the J gene TRBJ1-4; D ambiguous. In germline, CDR1 is SQVTM, CDR2 ANQGSEA. The CDR3 runs 14 residues. Deletions cut 6 bases from V and 8 bases from J, with 19 bases between. Variable domain in full (rest from reference TRBV29-1 and TRBJ1-4): SAVISQKPSRDICQRGTSLTIQCQVDSQVTMMFWYRQQPGQSLTLIATANQGSEATYESGFVIDKFPISRPNLTFSTLTVSNMSPEDSSIYLCSVPPRGGGEKLFFGSGTQLSVL.

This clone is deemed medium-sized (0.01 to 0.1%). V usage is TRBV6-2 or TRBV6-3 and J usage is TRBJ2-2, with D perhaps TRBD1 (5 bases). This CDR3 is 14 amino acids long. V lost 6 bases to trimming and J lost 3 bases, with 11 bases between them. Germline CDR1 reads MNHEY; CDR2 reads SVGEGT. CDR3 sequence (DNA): TGTGCCAGCAGCCCAGGCAGGGACACCGGGGAGCTGTTTTTT. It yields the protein CASSPGRDTGELFF.

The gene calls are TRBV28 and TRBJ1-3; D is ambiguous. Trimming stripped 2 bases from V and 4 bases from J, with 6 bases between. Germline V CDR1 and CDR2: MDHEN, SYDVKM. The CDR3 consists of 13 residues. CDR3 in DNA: TGTGCCAGCAGTTTAGTCTCCGGAAACACCATATATTTT. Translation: CASSLVSGNTIYF.

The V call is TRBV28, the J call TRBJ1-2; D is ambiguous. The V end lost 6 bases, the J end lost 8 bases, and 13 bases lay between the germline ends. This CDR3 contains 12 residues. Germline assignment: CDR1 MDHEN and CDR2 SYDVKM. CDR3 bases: TGTGCCAGCAGGGGCCAACCGGGGGGCTACACCTTC. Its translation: CASRGQPGGYTF.

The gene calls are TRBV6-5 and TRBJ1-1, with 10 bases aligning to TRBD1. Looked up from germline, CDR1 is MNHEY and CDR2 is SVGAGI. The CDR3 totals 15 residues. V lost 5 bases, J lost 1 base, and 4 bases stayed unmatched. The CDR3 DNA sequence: TGTGCCAGCAGTCCCTGGACAGGGGGGAACACTGAAGCTTTCTTT. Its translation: CASSPWTGGNTEAFF.

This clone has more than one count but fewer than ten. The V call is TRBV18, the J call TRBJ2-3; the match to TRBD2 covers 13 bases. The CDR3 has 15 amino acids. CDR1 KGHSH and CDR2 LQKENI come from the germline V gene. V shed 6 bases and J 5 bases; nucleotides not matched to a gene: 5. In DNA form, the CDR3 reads TGTGCCAGCTCCCGGACTAGCGGGAGTGGAGATACGCAGTATTTT. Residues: CASSRTSGSGDTQYF.

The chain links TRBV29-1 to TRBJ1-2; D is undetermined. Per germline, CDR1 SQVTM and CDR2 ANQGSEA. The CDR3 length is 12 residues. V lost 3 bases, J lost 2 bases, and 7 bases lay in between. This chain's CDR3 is CSVEFPNYGYTF. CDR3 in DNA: TGCAGCGTTGAGTTTCCGAACTATGGCTACACCTTC.